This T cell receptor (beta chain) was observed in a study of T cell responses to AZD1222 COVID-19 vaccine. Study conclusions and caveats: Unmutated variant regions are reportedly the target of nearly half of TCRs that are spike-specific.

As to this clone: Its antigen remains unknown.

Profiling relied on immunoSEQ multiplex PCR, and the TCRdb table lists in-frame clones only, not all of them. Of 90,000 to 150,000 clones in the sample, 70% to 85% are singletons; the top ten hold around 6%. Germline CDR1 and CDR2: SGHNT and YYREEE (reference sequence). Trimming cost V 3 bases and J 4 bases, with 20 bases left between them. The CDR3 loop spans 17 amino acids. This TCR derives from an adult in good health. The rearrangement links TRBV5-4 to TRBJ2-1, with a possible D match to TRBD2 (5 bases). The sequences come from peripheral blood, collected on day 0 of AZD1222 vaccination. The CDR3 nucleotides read TGTGCCAGCAGCTCGGGAAGGGCGCAGCGCCCGTACAATGAGCAGTTCTTC. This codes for CASSSGRAQRPYNEQFF.